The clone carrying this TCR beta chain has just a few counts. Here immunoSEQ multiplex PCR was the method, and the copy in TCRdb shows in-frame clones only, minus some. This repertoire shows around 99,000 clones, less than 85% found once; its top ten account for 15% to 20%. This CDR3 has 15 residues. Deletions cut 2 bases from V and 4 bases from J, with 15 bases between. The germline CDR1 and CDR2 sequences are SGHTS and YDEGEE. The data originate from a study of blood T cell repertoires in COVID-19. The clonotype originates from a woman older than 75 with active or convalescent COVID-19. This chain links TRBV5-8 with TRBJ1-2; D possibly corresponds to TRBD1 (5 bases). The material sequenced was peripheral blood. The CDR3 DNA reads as TGTGCCAGCAGCTTAGGGTCAGGGTTCGCCTATGGCTACACCTTC. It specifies CASSLGSGFAYGYTF.